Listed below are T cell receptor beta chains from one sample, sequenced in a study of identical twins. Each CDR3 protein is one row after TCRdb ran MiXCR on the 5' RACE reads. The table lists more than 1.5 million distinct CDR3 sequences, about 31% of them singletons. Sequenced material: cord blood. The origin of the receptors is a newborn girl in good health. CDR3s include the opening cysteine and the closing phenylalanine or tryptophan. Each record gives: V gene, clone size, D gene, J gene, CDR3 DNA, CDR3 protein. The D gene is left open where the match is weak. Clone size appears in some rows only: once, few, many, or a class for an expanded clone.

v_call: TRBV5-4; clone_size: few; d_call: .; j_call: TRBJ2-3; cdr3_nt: TGTGCCAGCAGCTTGGCTTCTGACCCTAGCACAGATACGCAGTATTTT; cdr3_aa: CASSLASDPSTDTQYF
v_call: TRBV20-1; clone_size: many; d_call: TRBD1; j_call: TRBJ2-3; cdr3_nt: TGCAGTGCTAGAGGACAGGGGGGTACAGATACGCAGTATTTT; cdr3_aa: CSARGQGGTDTQYF
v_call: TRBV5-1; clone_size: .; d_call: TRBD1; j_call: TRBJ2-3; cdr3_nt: TGCGCCAGCAGCCTAAGGACAGGGGGCATGACAGATACGCAGTATTTT; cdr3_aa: CASSLRTGGMTDTQYF
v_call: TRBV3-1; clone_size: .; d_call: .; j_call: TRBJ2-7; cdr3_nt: TGTGCCAGCAGCCAAGCAGCCAGTATACAGCAGTACTTC; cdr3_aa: CASSQAASIQQYF
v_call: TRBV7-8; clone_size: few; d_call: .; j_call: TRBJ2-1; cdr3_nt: TGTGCCAGCAGACCCCCGTGGCGGAGCTCCTACAATGAGCAGTTCTTC; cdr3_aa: CASRPPWRSSYNEQFF
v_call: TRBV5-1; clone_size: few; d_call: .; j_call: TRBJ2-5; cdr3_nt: TGCGCCAGCAGCTCTTTGCCAGGGCCCCAAGAGACCCAGTACTTC; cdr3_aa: CASSSLPGPQETQYF
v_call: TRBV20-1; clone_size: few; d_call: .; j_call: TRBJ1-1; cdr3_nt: TGCAGTGCTAGTAGGGGCCCCTCGAACACTGAAGCTTTCTTT; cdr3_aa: CSASRGPSNTEAFF
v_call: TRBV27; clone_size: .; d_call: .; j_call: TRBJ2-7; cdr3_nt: TGTGCCAGCAGTTTAAGGGGCTATCTGTACGAGCAGTACTTC; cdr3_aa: CASSLRGYLYEQYF
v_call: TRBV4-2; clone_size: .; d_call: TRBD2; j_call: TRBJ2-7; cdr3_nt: TGTGCCAGCAGCCAAGAGTCTAGCGGGGCAGCCTACAATGAGCAGTACTTC; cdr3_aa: CASSQESSGAAYNEQYF
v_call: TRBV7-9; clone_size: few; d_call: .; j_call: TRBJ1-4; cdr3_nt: TGTGCCAGCAGCTTAGCGGAGGCTGAACTTAATGAAAAACTGTTTTTT; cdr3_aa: CASSLAEAELNEKLFF
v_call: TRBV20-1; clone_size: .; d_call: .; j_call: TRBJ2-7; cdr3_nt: TGCAGTGCTAGAGAAGTCAGGTCTTTGTACGAGCAGTACTTC; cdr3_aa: CSAREVRSLYEQYF
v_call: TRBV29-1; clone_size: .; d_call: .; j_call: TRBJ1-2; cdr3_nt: TGCAGCGTTGAGAGAGTATTCTATGGCTACACCTTC; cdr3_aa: CSVERVFYGYTF
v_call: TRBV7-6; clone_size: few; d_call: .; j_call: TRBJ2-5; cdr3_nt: TGTGCCAGCAGCTTAAATCCTCTGGCTAGACGGAAGACCCAGTACTTC; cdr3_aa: CASSLNPLARRKTQYF
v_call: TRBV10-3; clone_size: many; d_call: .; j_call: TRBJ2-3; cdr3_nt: TGTGCCATCAGTGAGTCGATGTTAAGCGTCACAGATACGCAGTATTTT; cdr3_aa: CAISESMLSVTDTQYF
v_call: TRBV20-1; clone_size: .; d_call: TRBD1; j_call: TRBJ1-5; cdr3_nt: TGCAGTGCTAGTAGGGGGCGCGATCAGCCCCAGCATTTT; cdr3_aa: CSASRGRDQPQHF
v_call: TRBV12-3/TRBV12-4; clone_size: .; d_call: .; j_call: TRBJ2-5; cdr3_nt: TGTGCCAGCAGTTTGGCAGGACGGGAGGAGACCCAGTACTTC; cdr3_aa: CASSLAGREETQYF
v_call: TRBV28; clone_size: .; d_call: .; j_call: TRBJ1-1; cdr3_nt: TGTGCCAGCAGTTCCCCAGGGGAAAGGATGAACACTGAAGCTTTCTTT; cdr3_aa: CASSSPGERMNTEAFF
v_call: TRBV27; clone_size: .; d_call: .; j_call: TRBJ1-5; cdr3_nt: TGTGCCAGCCCCTGGCGGCAGGGGAACAATCAGCCCCAGCATTTT; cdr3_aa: CASPWRQGNNQPQHF
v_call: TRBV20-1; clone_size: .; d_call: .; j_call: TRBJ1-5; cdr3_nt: TGCAGTGCGAGTGGGGGGCGAAATCAGCCCCAGCATTTT; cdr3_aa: CSASGGRNQPQHF
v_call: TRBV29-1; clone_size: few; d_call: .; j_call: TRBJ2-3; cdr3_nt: TGCAGCGCCCCGTCAGGGGGAGGGTGGACGCAGTATTTT; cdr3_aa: CSAPSGGGWTQYF
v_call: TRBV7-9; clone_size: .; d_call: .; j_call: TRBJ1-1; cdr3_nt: TGTGCCAGCAGCTTAGGGGCCGGGCCGAACACTGAAGCTTTCTTT; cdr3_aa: CASSLGAGPNTEAFF
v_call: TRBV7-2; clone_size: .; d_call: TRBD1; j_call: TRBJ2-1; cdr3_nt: TGTGCCAGCAGCTTTTATAGGACAGGGGGCAATGAGCAGTTCTTC; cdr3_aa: CASSFYRTGGNEQFF
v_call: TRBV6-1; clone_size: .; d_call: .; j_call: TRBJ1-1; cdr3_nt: TGTGCCAGCAGTGAAGCGGGGCCTCTGAACACTGAAGCTTTCTTT; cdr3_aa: CASSEAGPLNTEAFF
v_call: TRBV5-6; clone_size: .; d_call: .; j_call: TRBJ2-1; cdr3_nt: TGTGCCAGCAGCTTGGGCCGTCGGGGCTACTCCTACAATGAGCAGTTCTTC; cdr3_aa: CASSLGRRGYSYNEQFF
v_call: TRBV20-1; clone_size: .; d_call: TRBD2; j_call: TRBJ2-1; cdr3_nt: TGCAGTGCTTCACATAGCGGGCCGCCTCACAATGAGCAGTTCTTC; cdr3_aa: CSASHSGPPHNEQFF
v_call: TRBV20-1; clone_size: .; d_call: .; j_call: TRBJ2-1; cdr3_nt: TGCAGTGCTAGCTTCGGGGGCAATGAGCAGTTCTTC; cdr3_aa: CSASFGGNEQFF
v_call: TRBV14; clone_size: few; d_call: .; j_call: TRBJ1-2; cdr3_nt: TGTGCCAGCAGCCAATTGGGGGGAGCTAACTATGGCTACACCTTC; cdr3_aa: CASSQLGGANYGYTF
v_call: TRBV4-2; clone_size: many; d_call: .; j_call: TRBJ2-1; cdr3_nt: TGTGCCAGCAGCCAATTAAGCCGGAACAATGAGCAGTTCTTC; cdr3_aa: CASSQLSRNNEQFF
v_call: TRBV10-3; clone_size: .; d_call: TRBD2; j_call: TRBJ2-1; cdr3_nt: TGTGCCATCGCCCTGACTAGCGGGTTCCCCTACAATGAGCAGTTCTTC; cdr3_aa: CAIALTSGFPYNEQFF
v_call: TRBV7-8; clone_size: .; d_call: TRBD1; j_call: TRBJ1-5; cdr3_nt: TGTGCCAGCAGCCCGAGGGACAGACTTAATCAGCCCCAGCATTTT; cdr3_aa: CASSPRDRLNQPQHF
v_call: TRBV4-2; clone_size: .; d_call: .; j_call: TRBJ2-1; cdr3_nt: TGTGCCAGCAGCCAAGATTTAAACTCATCAGAGCAGTTCTTC; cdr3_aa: CASSQDLNSSEQFF
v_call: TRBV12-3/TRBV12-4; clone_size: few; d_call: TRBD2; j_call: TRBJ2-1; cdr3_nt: TGTGCCAGCAGTCCCTCACTACTAGCGGGAGTGGACAATGAGCAGTTCTTC; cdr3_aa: CASSPSLLAGVDNEQFF